Listed here are 14 T cell receptor beta chains from one sample, sequenced in a study of PD-1 blockade in classical Hodgkin lymphoma. Described time point: cycle 4 day 1 (C4D1), after about 6 weeks of nivolumab. Exposure to brentuximab vedotin varied, and each patient had relapsed following autologous stem cell transplantation. Starting with thawed PBMCs, CD4+ T cells were purified by magnetic negative selection. Data came from immunoSEQ multiplex PCR; TCRdb stores just in-frame clones and leaves some out. In the table there are tens of thousands of clones, roughly 80% of which are singletons. This specimen was CD4+ T cells from blood, taken before the fourth cycle of nivolumab. These receptors came from a human donor with classical Hodgkin lymphoma.

This clone has more than one count but fewer than ten. The rearrangement uses TRBV5-6 and TRBJ2-7; 11 bases fit TRBD1. V trimming: 2 bases; J trimming: 8 bases; junction bases outside the gene matches: 6. Germline assignment: CDR1 SGHDT and CDR2 YYEEEE. The CDR3 contains 14 residues. In nucleotides, the CDR3 is TGTGCCAGCAGCTTTGGGGGACAGGGGGGTAAGCAGTACTTC. Its translation is CASSFGGQGGKQYF. The whole variable domain, remainder taken from reference TRBV5-6 and TRBJ2-7, is DAGVTQSPTHLIKTRGQQVTLRCSPKSGHDTVSWYQQALGQGPQFIFQYYEEEERQRGNFPDRFSGHQFPNYSSELNVNALLLGDSALYLCASSFGGQGGKQYFGPGTRLTVT.

The chain joins TRBV5-6 to TRBJ1-6, with TRBD1 as a possible D gene (6 bases). Germline V CDR1 and CDR2: SGHDT, YYEEEE. This CDR3 contains 16 residues. V lost 1 base and J lost 7, with 15 bases in between. CDR3 loop: CASSLRGGSGNSPLHF. The CDR3 DNA reads as TGTGCCAGCAGCTTGAGGGGGGGCAGTGGCAATTCACCCCTCCACTTT. Full variable domain (rest looked up from reference TRBV5-6 and TRBJ1-6): DAGVTQSPTHLIKTRGQQVTLRCSPKSGHDTVSWYQQALGQGPQFIFQYYEEEERQRGNFPDRFSGHQFPNYSSELNVNALLLGDSALYLCASSLRGGSGNSPLHFGNGTRLTVT.

The chain links TRBV19 to TRBJ1-1; D not certain. V lost 0 bases to trimming and J lost 3 bases, with 11 bases between them. The CDR3 contains 15 residues. The V gene's germline CDR1 is LNHDA and CDR2 SQIVND (reference sequence). The CDR3 DNA reads TGTGCCAGTAGTATAGATCGGGCAGCCGACACTGAAGCTTTCTTT. Translation: CASSIDRAADTEAFF.

This clone was seen a few times. The chain is built from TRBV7-3 and TRBJ1-1; 8 nucleotides align to TRBD1. Germline values: CDR1 SGHTA, CDR2 FQGTGA. There are 13 residues in the CDR3. Losses at the gene ends were 4 bases for V and 3 bases for J; bases not matched to a gene: 1. The CDR3 nucleotides read TGTGCCAGCAGCTCACAGGGGGACACTGAAGCTTTCTTT. Protein sequence: CASSSQGDTEAFF. Together with reference TRBV7-3 and TRBJ1-1, the CDR3 gives the full variable domain: GAGVSQTPSNKVTEKGKYVELRCDPISGHTALYWYRQSLGQGPEFLIYFQGTGAADDSGLPNDRFFAVRPEGSVSTLKIQRTERGDSAVYLCASSSQGDTEAFFGQGTRLTVV.

The chain couples TRBV7-3 to TRBJ1-5; 8 nucleotides match TRBD1. With 5 bases clipped from V and 2 bases from J, the junction kept 5 bases outside the gene matches. The germline V gene encodes CDR1 SGHTA and CDR2 FQGTGA. The CDR3 extends over 15 amino acids. CDR3: CASSLAGQGNQPQHF. CDR3 nucleotide sequence: TGTGCCAGCAGCCTGGCGGGACAGGGCAATCAGCCCCAGCATTTT.

The CDR3, as DNA: TGTGCTAGTGGTTTACGAACACGGGGACTACGCCTTCACACTGAAGCTTTCTTT. This codes for CASGLRTRGLRLHTEAFF. V gene TRBV12-5 combines with J gene TRBJ1-1; D is perhaps TRBD1 (5 bases). There are 18 residues in the CDR3. Trimming stripped 3 bases from V and 3 bases from J, with 23 bases between. Germline V gives CDR1 LGHNT, CDR2 FRNRAP.

V gene TRBV29-1 combines with J gene TRBJ2-7; weak D call: TRBD2 (5 bases). Germline values: CDR1 SQVTM, CDR2 ANQGSEA. Trimming shortened V by 5 bases and J by 3 bases, and 11 bases separated the two germline ends. The CDR3 consists of 12 residues. For the CDR3, the DNA is TGCAGCGTTTCGGGAAGAGGCTACGAGCAGTACTTC. It yields the protein CSVSGRGYEQYF.

V usage is TRBV9 and J usage is TRBJ1-3; D remains unclear. CDR1 is SGDLS, CDR2 YYNGEE, per germline. Trimming left V 0 bases short and J 6 bases short, with 10 bases between. This CDR3 is built from 14 residues. CDR3 in DNA: TGTGCCAGCAGCGTAGACAGCTTTGAAAACACCATATATTTT. Translation: CASSVDSFENTIYF.

The chain is built from TRBV5-1 and TRBJ1-2; unclear D gene. Trimming left V 3 bases short and J 5 bases short, with 14 bases between. Per germline, CDR1 SGHRS and CDR2 YFSETQ. The CDR3 has 14 residues. As DNA, the CDR3 is TGCGCCAGCAGCTCGGGCAGCTCGGGGTATGGCTACACCTTC. Protein: CASSSGSSGYGYTF.

This chain connects TRBV7-9 to TRBJ1-3; D gene ambiguous. The CDR3 consists of 12 residues. The germline CDR1 and CDR2 sequences are SEHNR and FQNEAQ (reference sequence). Trimming removed 1 base from V and 4 bases from J, with 2 bases in between. The CDR3 protein is CASSLVGNTIYF. The CDR3 DNA sequence: TGTGCCAGCAGCTTAGTAGGAAACACCATATATTTT.

This clone has a single count. The J gene is TRBJ2-2, the V gene TRBV19; no firm D call. The germline CDR1 and CDR2 sequences are LNHDA and SQIVND (reference sequence). Trimming stripped 2 bases from V and 6 bases from J, with 7 bases between. The CDR3 extends over 13 amino acids. This CDR3 is CASSIIGSGELFF. CDR3 nucleotides: TGTGCCAGTAGTATAATCGGTTCCGGGGAGCTGTTTTTT.

In this sample, this clone turned up once. The gene calls are TRBV14 and TRBJ1-1; a weak D match, TRBD1 (5 bases). This CDR3 has 14 amino acids. Germline V gives CDR1 SGHDN, CDR2 FVKESK. V was trimmed by 4 bases and J by 2 bases, leaving 11 bases between them. DNA of the CDR3: TGTGCCAGCAGCCCACAGACAGCAAACACTGAAGCTTTCTTT. Residues: CASSPQTANTEAFF.

This chain uses TRBV28 with TRBJ1-2; maybe TRBD1 (6 bases). Germline loops: CDR1 MDHEN, CDR2 SYDVKM. The CDR3 is 15 residues long. V was shortened by 7 bases and J by 4 bases, with 19 bases between the two germline ends. CDR3 sequence reads: CASIKGGTLAYGYTF. The CDR3 DNA reads TGTGCCAGCATAAAAGGGGGTACTCTAGCCTATGGCTACACCTTC.

The chain combines TRBV2 with TRBJ2-3; no definite D call. V shed 0 bases and J shed 5 bases, with 6 bases lying between them. There are 13 residues in the CDR3. The V gene's germline CDR1 is SNHLY and CDR2 FYNNEI. The CDR3 protein is CASSEAPRDTQYF. The CDR3 DNA is TGTGCCAGCAGTGAAGCCCCGAGAGATACGCAGTATTTT.